This paragraph covers one T cell receptor (beta chain) sequence. No antigen is known for it. The data were produced by immunoSEQ multiplex PCR, yet TCRdb's version contains in-frame clones alone and is incomplete. The sample has some 1,100,000 clones; 75% to 85% are singletons. This specimen belongs to a study of shared clonotypes between healthy human individuals. Study-wide points: Non-shared clonotypes displayed generation probabilities falling below those of clonotypes present in all four donors. Naive CD4 clonotypes overlapped across a handful of donors at about 5%.

Per germline, CDR1 SGHTA and CDR2 FQGNSA. The CDR3 runs 14 residues. Trimming removed 5 bases from V and 3 bases from J, with 13 bases in between. The material sequenced was memory CD4+ T cells from PBMCs. Described subset: CD45RA-negative fraction. The chain uses TRBV7-2 and TRBJ1-2, with D perhaps matching TRBD1 (6 bases). The TCR was taken from a man between 18 and 35 years old in good health. Some clones in this sample may be carry-over from other donors' samples. In DNA, the CDR3 is TGTGCCAGCAGCCCAACCCAGGGGCACTATGGCTACACCTTC. Residues: CASSPTQGHYGYTF.